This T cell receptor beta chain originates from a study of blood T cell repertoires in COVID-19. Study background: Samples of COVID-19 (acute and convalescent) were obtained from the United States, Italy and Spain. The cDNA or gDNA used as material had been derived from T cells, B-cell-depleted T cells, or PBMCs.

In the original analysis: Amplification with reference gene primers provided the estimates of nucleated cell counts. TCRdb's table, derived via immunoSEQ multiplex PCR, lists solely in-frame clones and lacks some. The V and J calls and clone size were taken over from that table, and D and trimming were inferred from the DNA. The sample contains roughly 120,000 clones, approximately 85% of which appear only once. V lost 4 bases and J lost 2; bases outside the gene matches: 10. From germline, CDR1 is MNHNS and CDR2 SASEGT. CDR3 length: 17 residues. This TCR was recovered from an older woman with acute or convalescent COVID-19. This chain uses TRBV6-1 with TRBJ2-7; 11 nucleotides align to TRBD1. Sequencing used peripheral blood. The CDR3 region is CASSVVNPGQGAYEQYF. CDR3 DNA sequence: TGTGCCAGCAGTGTGGTGAATCCGGGACAGGGGGCCTACGAGCAGTACTTC.